Listed below are T cell receptor beta chains from one sample, sequenced in a study of blood T cell repertoires in COVID-19. TCRdb keeps only in-frame clones here, not all; method: immunoSEQ multiplex PCR. The sample yields fewer than 35,000 clones, around 90% seen once. The sequencing sample was made of peripheral blood. These TCRs come from a man between 65 and 85 years old with active COVID-19. Both conserved end residues are part of each CDR3. A D gene is named only where the DNA matches it firmly. Only some rows state a clone size, as once, few, many or a class for expanded clones.

TRBJ1-4 once TRBV4-3 TRBD1 TGCGCCAGCAGCCAAGCCCGAGGGACAGGTCGTGAAAAACTGTTTTTT CASSQARGTGREKLFF
TRBJ1-3 - TRBV5-1 - TGCGCCAGCAGCTTGGCGGCGAGGCGCTCTGGAAACACCATATATTTT CASSLAARRSGNTIYF
TRBJ1-2 - TRBV29-1 - TGCAGCGTTGAAGATCCCGGGGTTGATGGCTACACCTTC CSVEDPGVDGYTF
TRBJ1-2 - TRBV30 TRBD1 TGTGCCCGGTCCTTCACAGGGGACGGAGGCTACACCTTC CARSFTGDGGYTF
TRBJ1-3 - TRBV4-1 - TGCGCCAGCAGCTCCCCAGGGTCTCCTGGAAACACCATATATTTT CASSSPGSPGNTIYF
TRBJ2-7 - TRBV7-9 - TGTGCCAGCAGCTTAGTATCGGGCAGGGCCTACGAGCAGTACTTC CASSLVSGRAYEQYF
TRBJ1-2 - TRBV15 TRBD1 TGTGCCACCAGCGGACCACGGGACAGCTCAAGGTGGCCCCCGGGGGGCTACACCTTC CATSGPRDSSRWPPGGYTF
TRBJ2-1 - TRBV7-3 - TGTGCCAGCAGTTCACAGGGAAATGAGCAGTTCTTC CASSSQGNEQFF
TRBJ1-2 - TRBV3-1/TRBV3-2 - TGTGCCAGCAGCCCAACTAGGACGGCCTGGCGTGGCTACACCTTC CASSPTRTAWRGYTF
TRBJ1-3 - TRBV7-9 - TGTGCCAGCAGCTTAGACGGGGTTGGAAACACCATATATTTT CASSLDGVGNTIYF
TRBJ1-2 - TRBV6-5 - TGTGCCAGCAGTTACTCAAACCTAGGGGGAGATGGCTACACCTTC CASSYSNLGGDGYTF